This T cell receptor (beta chain) derives from a study of cytomegalovirus exposure and HLA in healthy donors. Overall study context: Assignment to the Caucasian-associated ancestry cluster applied to around four fifths of the 350 to 500 genotyped donors.

The PCR ran on 60 Vbeta and 13 Jbeta primers. TCRdb keeps only in-frame clones here, not all; method: immunoSEQ multiplex PCR. The sample records approximately 95,000 clones, about 80% being singletons. V was clipped by 5 bases and J by 3 bases, with 7 bases between them. Germline V gene lookup returns CDR1 SEHNR and CDR2 FQNEAQ (reference sequence). The CDR3 has 12 residues. Unrecorded immune exposure was likely among donors, who were nominally healthy when sampled. Sequenced sample: PBMCs. The chain employs TRBV7-9 and TRBJ1-1; the D is unclear. The sequence was collected from a man younger than 35 in good health and CMV-seropositive. CDR3 DNA: TGTGCCAGCAGCCGGCAGGACACTGAAGCTTTCTTT. Translating gives CASSRQDTEAFF.